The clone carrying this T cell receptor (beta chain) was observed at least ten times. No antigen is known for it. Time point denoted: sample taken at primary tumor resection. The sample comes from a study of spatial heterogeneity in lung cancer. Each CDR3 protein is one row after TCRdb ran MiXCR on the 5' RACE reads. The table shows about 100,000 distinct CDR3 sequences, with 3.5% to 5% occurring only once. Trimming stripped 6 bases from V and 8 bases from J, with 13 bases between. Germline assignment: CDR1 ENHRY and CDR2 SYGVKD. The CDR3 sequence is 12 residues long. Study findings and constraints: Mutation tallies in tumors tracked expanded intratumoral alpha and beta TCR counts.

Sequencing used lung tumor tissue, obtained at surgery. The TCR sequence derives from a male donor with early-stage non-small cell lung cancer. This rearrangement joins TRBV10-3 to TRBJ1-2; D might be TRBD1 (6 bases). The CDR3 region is CAIRGTSLGYTF. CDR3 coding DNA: TGTGCCATCAGGGGGACATCCTTAGGCTACACCTTC.